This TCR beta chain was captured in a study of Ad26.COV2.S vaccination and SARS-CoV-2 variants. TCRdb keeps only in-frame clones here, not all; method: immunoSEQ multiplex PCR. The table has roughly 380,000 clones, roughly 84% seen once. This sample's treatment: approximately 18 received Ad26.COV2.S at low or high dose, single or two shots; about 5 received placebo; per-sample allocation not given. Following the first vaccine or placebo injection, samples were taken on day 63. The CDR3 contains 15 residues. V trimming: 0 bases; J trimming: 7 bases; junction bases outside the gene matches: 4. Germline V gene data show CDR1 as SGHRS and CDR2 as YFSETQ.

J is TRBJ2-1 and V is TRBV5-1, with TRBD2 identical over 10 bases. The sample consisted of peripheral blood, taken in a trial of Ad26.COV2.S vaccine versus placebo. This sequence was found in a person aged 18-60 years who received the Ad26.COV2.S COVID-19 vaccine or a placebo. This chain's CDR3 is CASSLVSGGINEQFF. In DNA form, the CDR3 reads TGCGCCAGCAGCTTGGTTAGCGGGGGGATTAATGAGCAGTTCTTC.